Listed below are T cell receptor beta chains from one sample, sequenced in a study of blood T cell repertoires in COVID-19. Only in-frame clones appear in the TCRdb table, and some are missing; sequencing was by immunoSEQ multiplex PCR. The sample records a few hundred thousand clones, around 90% being singletons. Sequencing was performed on peripheral blood. These receptors originate from a man in his late teens or twenties with active or convalescent COVID-19. The CDR3 runs from the conserved cysteine through the conserved F or W.

V	J	length	CDR3
TRBV7-9	TRBJ2-2	18	CASSLALQAGVRTGELFF
TRBV2	TRBJ2-3	11	CASGITDTQYF
TRBV4-3	TRBJ2-2	15	CASSPDLASTGELFF
TRBV5-1	TRBJ1-1	15	CASSGAPGGGTEAFF
TRBV5-1	TRBJ2-1	15	CASSPGETSYNEQFF
TRBV5-4	TRBJ2-4	17	CASSLDGQGEAKNIQYF
TRBV9	TRBJ2-1	16	CASSLTSGARDDEQFF
TRBV23-1	TRBJ1-1	14	CASSLPGGVSEAFF
TRBV6-5	TRBJ1-2	14	CASSYVQGALGYTF
TRBV7-2	TRBJ2-5	16	CASSSTPGLGSRTQYF
TRBV7-9	TRBJ1-2	14	CASSSSSGLGGYTF
TRBV6-5	TRBJ1-1	15	CASSQPGQMNTEAFF
TRBV2	TRBJ1-1	14	CASSMTGANTEAFF
TRBV12-5	TRBJ2-5	13	CASAVTGSETQYF
TRBV18	TRBJ2-7	17	CASSPAEGAVVPGEQYF
TRBV10-1	TRBJ1-6	13	CASSSGLGSPLHF
TRBV5-6	TRBJ1-2	12	CASSSVTDGYTF
TRBV11-2	TRBJ2-1	16	CASSLESSGRSNEQFF
TRBV27	TRBJ1-1	13	CASSQGSYTEAFF
TRBV4-1	TRBJ2-1	16	CASSQGRTGGWDEQFF
TRBV28	TRBJ2-4	19	CASSFLPSSGTKTVDIQYF
TRBV6-2/TRBV6-3	TRBJ2-2	14	CASSLRGGTGELFF
TRBV27	TRBJ1-5	15	CASSLGTPRGQPQHF
TRBV27	TRBJ2-7	16	CASSLSFGRGPLEQYF
TRBV9	TRBJ1-1	14	CASSVGTRNTEAFF
TRBV11-2	TRBJ1-4	14	CASTLGQGVGKLFF
TRBV11-2	TRBJ1-1	12	CASSFEGVGAFF
TRBV4-3	TRBJ1-1	13	CASSRDRNTEAFF
TRBV3-1/TRBV3-2	TRBJ1-6	16	CASSPQEGGPFSPLHF
TRBV7-8	TRBJ1-4	14	CASSPRDRGEKLFF
TRBV7-9	TRBJ2-3	11	CASSLIDTQYF
TRBV10-2	TRBJ2-7	13	CATAAGISYEQYF
TRBV5-5	TRBJ2-3	16	CASSPQGPTFSDTQYF
TRBV20-1	TRBJ1-1	11	CSAQDHTEAFF
TRBV25-1	TRBJ2-1	14	CASSPREIGNEQFF
TRBV28	TRBJ1-2	11	CASSTNYGYTF
TRBV6-4	TRBJ1-1	13	CASSDSEFTEAFF
TRBV18	TRBJ2-7	20	CASSPLKGQRKSGSSYEQYF
TRBV19	TRBJ1-1	14	CASSIRGGFPEAFF
TRBV6-4	TRBJ2-3	16	CASSSAAGGSTDTQYF
TRBV7-9	TRBJ2-2	13	CASSLALTGELFF
TRBV15	TRBJ1-6	15	CATSRGKTGLSPLHF
TRBV2	TRBJ1-6	16	CASSLERTDYNSPLHF